Included here is one TCR beta chain sequence, with context. Antigen specificity is unknown. The entry originates in a study of blood T cells in healthy people across ages. Study conclusions and caveats: Higher diversity and more naive CD4+ cells were features of long-lived donors, compared to aged donors.

CDR3 length: 13 residues. Between the trimmed V and J ends, which lost 2 bases and 10 bases, there was a span of 9 bases. Alongside a J-beta primer mix, a sample-barcoded 5' primer served in a second PCR lasting roughly 7 to 11 cycles. Each CDR3 protein is one row after TCRdb ran MiXCR on the 5' RACE reads. The repertoire has about 1.8 million distinct CDR3 sequences, less than 50% of them found once; the top ten carry less than 2.5%. Input material: blood. This chain links TRBV12-3 or TRBV12-4 with TRBJ1-6; no definite D call. This receptor was taken from a woman between 40 and 50 years old in good health. The CDR3 sequence is CASSLNFLSPLHF. CDR3 nucleotides: TGTGCCAGCAGTTTAAATTTCTTATCACCCCTCCACTTT.